This T cell receptor beta chain was found in a study of blood T cell repertoires in COVID-19. Study background: PBMCs, B-cell-depleted T cells, or T cells were the source of the cDNA or gDNA that made up the material.

Method: immunoSEQ multiplex PCR; TCRdb's copy keeps in-frame clones and lacks some. The data contain under 250,000 clones, roughly 89% of them seen just once; the ten biggest clones take up just over 2.5%. This clone occurred a few times. Trimming pared 7 bases from V and 10 bases from J, leaving 13 bases between. CDR1 and CDR2 (germline): MNHEY, SMNVEV (reference sequence). This CDR3 is 11 amino acids long. The chain has TRBV27 and TRBJ1-1, with D perhaps TRBD1 (5 bases). This receptor was obtained from a woman in her 30s with acute COVID-19. Sequenced material: PBMCs or T cells enriched from blood (not recorded which). The CDR3: CASTNRGRAFF. CDR3 nucleotides: TGTGCCAGCACCAATAGGGGTCGAGCTTTCTTT.